This T cell receptor (beta chain) emerged from a study of T cell changes during pregnancy in multiple sclerosis. The data were produced by immunoSEQ multiplex PCR, yet TCRdb's version contains in-frame clones alone and is incomplete. The sample contains around 70,000 clones, roughly 94% of which appear only once. CDR1 and CDR2 (germline): MDHEN, SYDVKM. This CDR3 is built from 13 residues. J lost 3 bases, V lost 8 bases, and 7 bases had no gene match. The starting material was peripheral blood, obtained in the third trimester of pregnancy. The sequence derives from a female donor with multiple sclerosis, enrolled in a pregnancy study. The gene calls are TRBV28 and TRBJ2-7; 7 nucleotides agree with TRBD1. For the CDR3, the DNA is TGTGCCAGCCAAACAGGGGATCACTACGAGCAGTACTTC. Translation: CASQTGDHYEQYF.